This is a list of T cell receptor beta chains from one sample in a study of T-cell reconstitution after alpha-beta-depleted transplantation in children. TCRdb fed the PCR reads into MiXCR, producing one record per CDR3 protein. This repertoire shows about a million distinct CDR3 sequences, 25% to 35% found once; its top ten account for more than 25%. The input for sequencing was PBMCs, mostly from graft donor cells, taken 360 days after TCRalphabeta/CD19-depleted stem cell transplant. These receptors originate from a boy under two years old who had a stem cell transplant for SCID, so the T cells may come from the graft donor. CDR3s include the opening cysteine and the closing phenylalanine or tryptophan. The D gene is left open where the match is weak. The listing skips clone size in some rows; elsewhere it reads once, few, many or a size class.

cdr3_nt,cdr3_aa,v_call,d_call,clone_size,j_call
TGTGCCAGCAGCGCCGGTTTGGACAGGGGTCGCGAGCAGTACTTC,CASSAGLDRGREQYF,TRBV9,TRBD1,few,TRBJ2-7
TGTGCCAGCAGCCAAGTTTTAGCGGGGTATGGGGAGCAGTTCTTC,CASSQVLAGYGEQFF,TRBV3-1,TRBD2,few,TRBJ2-1
TGTGCCAGCAGTTTAGGCGGATTGTGGAGAGACTACGAGCAGTACTTC,CASSLGGLWRDYEQYF,TRBV12-3/TRBV12-4,-,few,TRBJ2-7
TGTGCCAGCAGCAGCATGACAGGGGCGTACACAGATACGCAGTATTTT,CASSSMTGAYTDTQYF,TRBV7-2,TRBD1,-,TRBJ2-3
TGTGCCAGCAGCCTGGGTCTAGCGGGGGGACTAAATGAGCAGTTCTTC,CASSLGLAGGLNEQFF,TRBV7-2,TRBD2,many,TRBJ2-1
TGCGCCAGCAGCTTGGTGGCTAGCGGGGGTATTGGGGCCAACGTCCTGACTTTC,CASSLVASGGIGANVLTF,TRBV5-1,TRBD2,-,TRBJ2-6
TGCAGCGTTGGGTATGCTGAAGCTTTCTTT,CSVGYAEAFF,TRBV29-1,-,few,TRBJ1-1
TGTGCCAGCAGTGAAGGCTCGGGCATTCAGTACTTC,CASSEGSGIQYF,TRBV25-1,-,-,TRBJ2-4
TGCAGTGCCAAAAAGGCAGGGATAAACACTGAAGCTTTCTTT,CSAKKAGINTEAFF,TRBV20-1,-,-,TRBJ1-1
TGTGCCAGCACCAGTATGGGTACGCAGTATTTT,CASTSMGTQYF,TRBV12-3/TRBV12-4,-,few,TRBJ2-3
TGTGCCAGCAGCCGCCTAGGGGGAATTAATTCACCCCTCCACTTT,CASSRLGGINSPLHF,TRBV27,-,-,TRBJ1-6
TGTGCCAGCAGCTTATCCAGGGTGGCCATTCAGTACTTC,CASSLSRVAIQYF,TRBV7-2,-,-,TRBJ2-4
TGCGCCAGCAGCCAGGACGGCTCCAGCTCTGGAAACACCATATACTTT,CASSQDGSSSGNTIYF,TRBV4-1,-,few,TRBJ1-3
TGTGCCAGCAGCGAGTGTGAGCAGTTCTTC,CASSECEQFF,TRBV21-1,-,many,TRBJ2-1
TGTGCCAGCGCCCTGGACAGAGTAGACAATGAGCAGTTCTTC,CASALDRVDNEQFF,TRBV6-1,-,few,TRBJ2-1
TGTGCCAGCAGCTTCTCAGGGGAAGAGACCCAGTACTTC,CASSFSGEETQYF,TRBV7-2,-,few,TRBJ2-5
TGTGCCAGTAGTACAGGGTTAGATACGCAGTATTTT,CASSTGLDTQYF,TRBV19,-,-,TRBJ2-3
TGCAGTGCGCGGACAGACCTGAACACTGAAGCTTTCTTT,CSARTDLNTEAFF,TRBV20-1,-,-,TRBJ1-1
TGTGCCAGCAGCCAAGGGACAGGGACTGGGGCCAACGTCCTGACTTTC,CASSQGTGTGANVLTF,TRBV4-2,TRBD1,few,TRBJ2-6
TGTGCCAGCAGCTTAGAACCGGTTGGCCGCATGAACACTGAAGCTTTCTTT,CASSLEPVGRMNTEAFF,TRBV11-2,-,-,TRBJ1-1
TGTGCCAGCAGTCGGGACAGGGACTACGAGCAGTACTTC,CASSRDRDYEQYF,TRBV6-2/TRBV6-3,TRBD1,many,TRBJ2-7
TGTGCCAGCAGGAGCAGTAGGACAGGGCTCTCTGGAAACACCATATATTTT,CASRSSRTGLSGNTIYF,TRBV6-1,TRBD1,-,TRBJ1-3
TGTGCCAGCAGCCCGGGGAGTAGATACAATGAGCAGTTCTTC,CASSPGSRYNEQFF,TRBV3-1,-,-,TRBJ2-1
TGCGCCAGCAGCCAATCGATCCTACAGGTCTTAAACACTGAAGCTTTCTTT,CASSQSILQVLNTEAFF,TRBV4-1,-,once,TRBJ1-1
TGTGCCAGCAGCTTAGAGGGTTGGGGGGGAGGCCACTACGAGCAGTACTTC,CASSLEGWGGGHYEQYF,TRBV7-8,TRBD2,few,TRBJ2-7
TGCAGCGTTGAAGGGGAATCGGATACGCAGTATTTT,CSVEGESDTQYF,TRBV29-1,-,many,TRBJ2-3
TGTGCCAGCAGTGGGGGGGGATTGAGCTCCTACAATGAGCAGTTCTTC,CASSGGGLSSYNEQFF,TRBV12-3/TRBV12-4,TRBD2,once,TRBJ2-1
TGTGCCAGCAGTCGAGACCCCACAGGGCTCACAGATACGCAGTATTTT,CASSRDPTGLTDTQYF,TRBV12-3/TRBV12-4,-,-,TRBJ2-3
TGCAGTGCTAGAAATAACAGGGAAAGTCCGAACACCATATATTTT,CSARNNRESPNTIYF,TRBV20-1,-,few,TRBJ1-3
TGTGCCACCAGCAGAGGGAAGGGGGCCGCGAACACCGGGGAGCTGTTTTTT,CATSRGKGAANTGELFF,TRBV15,TRBD1,few,TRBJ2-2
TGCAGTGCTAGAGATAGGAACAGGGGGCGAGAGACCGGGGAGCTGTTTTTT,CSARDRNRGRETGELFF,TRBV20-1,TRBD1,few,TRBJ2-2
TGCGCCAGCAGCCAAGAAACCCCAGATACGCAGTATTTT,CASSQETPDTQYF,TRBV4-1,-,few,TRBJ2-3
TGTGCCAGCAGTTACCCCAGCGGGGGGACATATACGGAGTATTTT,CASSYPSGGTYTEYF,TRBV6-5,TRBD2,-,TRBJ2-3
TGTGCCAGCAGCAGGCGGACTAGCGTCCAAGAGACCCAGTACTTC,CASSRRTSVQETQYF,TRBV5-5,TRBD2,-,TRBJ2-5
TGCGCCAGCAGTGGGGACAGGGGACGGGAGACCCAGTACTTC,CASSGDRGRETQYF,TRBV10-1,TRBD1,-,TRBJ2-5
TGTGCCAGCAGCTTAGATTTGCCGAGGGGGCGGATCCGTGGCTACACCTTC,CASSLDLPRGRIRGYTF,TRBV11-2,TRBD1,few,TRBJ1-2
TGTGCCAGCAGTTTCTCCGGGACCCCCCACGGCTACTTC,CASSFSGTPHGYF,TRBV6-6,-,-,TRBJ2-7
TGTGCCACCAGCAGTAACCGGGACCAAACTAATGTCAATTTT,CATSSNRDQTNVNF,TRBV15,-,-,TRBJ1-3
TGCAGTGCGAAGACAGGGGGCAGTCAGCCCCAGCATTTT,CSAKTGGSQPQHF,TRBV20-1,TRBD1,-,TRBJ1-5
TGTGCCAGCAGCTTGTGGTCCAGCGAGCAGTACTTC,CASSLWSSEQYF,TRBV5-6,-,-,TRBJ2-7
TGTGCCAGCAGTTTATACGGGACAGGGCCCGGGGAGCTGTTTTTT,CASSLYGTGPGELFF,TRBV27,TRBD1,-,TRBJ2-2
TGCGCCAGCAGCATGGAGGGGACTAGCGGGGCGAATGAGCAGTTCTTC,CASSMEGTSGANEQFF,TRBV5-1,TRBD2,-,TRBJ2-1
TGTGCCAGCAGCCCTAGGGTATGGGGCACAGATACGCAGTATTTT,CASSPRVWGTDTQYF,TRBV11-2,-,-,TRBJ2-3
TGTGCCAGCAGCTCTCAGCGGACAGTCTTCACCGGGGAGCTGTTTTTT,CASSSQRTVFTGELFF,TRBV7-9,-,-,TRBJ2-2
TGTGCCAGCAGCCAATTGGGAGCCCCTTATTCACCCCTCCACTTT,CASSQLGAPYSPLHF,TRBV3-1,-,-,TRBJ1-6